What follows are 2 T cell receptor beta chains derived from one specimen sequenced in a study of blood T cells in healthy people across ages. A second PCR, run for roughly 7 to 12 cycles, used a sample-barcoded 5' primer plus a J-beta primer mix. TCRdb ran MiXCR on the 5' RACE reads and lists one entry per CDR3 protein. Altogether 1.5 million to 2 million distinct CDR3 sequences are present, roughly 28% being singletons, with the ten largest covering around 7.7%. Sequencing was done on a sample of blood. The receptor set was obtained from a woman under 40 in good health.

This chain links TRBV10-3 with TRBJ1-5, with D hard to call. Deletions cut 3 bases from V and 5 bases from J, with 8 bases between. The CDR3 covers 13 residues. CDR1 and CDR2 from the germline V gene are ENHRY and SYGVKD. The CDR3 nucleotides are TGTGCCATCAGTGAAAGTTTGGATCAGCCCCAGCATTTT. This codes for CAISESLDQPQHF.

Only a few counts were recorded for this clonotype. The genes are TRBV7-2 and TRBJ2-7; 10 bases are shared with TRBD2. The V gene's germline CDR1 is SGHTA and CDR2 FQGNSA. This CDR3 region has 13 residues. V gave up 5 bases and J gave up 5 bases; unmatched junction bases: 3. The CDR3 loop is CASSHGLADEQYF. The CDR3 nucleotides read TGTGCCAGCAGCCATGGACTAGCGGACGAGCAGTACTTC.